One sample yielded the 32 T cell receptor beta chains listed below, sequenced in a study of technical replicates of blood from a handful of donors. The repertoire was sequenced with immunoSEQ multiplex PCR; TCRdb's copy has only in-frame clones and lacks some. The sample shows 62,000 or so clones, more than 75% of them seen only once. Sequenced input: PBMCs. These receptors were taken from a human donor in good health. Some clones in this sample may be carry-over from other donors' samples.

This rearrangement joins TRBV27 to TRBJ2-7, with TRBD2 as a possible D gene (5 bases). In germline, CDR1 is MNHEY, CDR2 SMNVEV (reference sequence). The CDR3 has 14 residues. V was shortened by 6 bases and J by 5 bases, with 17 bases between the two germline ends. CDR3 bases: TGTGCCAGCAGAGGACTTCTCTCGGGCCACGAGCAGTACTTC. Translated: CASRGLLSGHEQYF.

The rearrangement links TRBV18 to TRBJ2-1, with D tentatively TRBD1 (5 bases). The germline V gene encodes CDR1 KGHSH and CDR2 LQKENI. The CDR3 runs to 16 residues. Trimming removed 3 bases from V and 3 bases from J, with 15 bases in between. The CDR3 nucleotides are TGTGCCAGCTCACCTCAGGGCCCGACAGTCTACAATGAGCAGTTCTTC. Amino acids: CASSPQGPTVYNEQFF. The full variable domain, completed using reference TRBV18 and TRBJ2-1, is NAGVMQNPRHLVRRRGQEARLRCSPMKGHSHVYWYRQLPEEGLKFMVYLQKENIIDESGMPKERFSAEFPKEGPSILRIQQVVRGDSAAYFCASSPQGPTVYNEQFFGPGTRLTVL.

This clone was observed once. The rearrangement uses TRBV13 and TRBJ2-7, with 11 bases fitting TRBD1. The trim removed 0 bases at V and 3 bases at J, leaving 4 bases unmatched. CDR1 PRHDT and CDR2 FYEKMQ come from the germline V gene (reference sequence). The CDR3 covers 16 residues. The CDR3: CASSLGRTGGGYEQYF. The CDR3 nucleotides are TGTGCCAGCAGCTTAGGCCGGACAGGGGGCGGCTACGAGCAGTACTTC.

The rearrangement uses TRBV5-6 and TRBJ1-3; D is unclear. The CDR3 loop spans 18 amino acids. Germline-derived CDR1 and CDR2 are SGHDT and YYEEEE. V lost 1 base and J lost 8, with 25 bases in between. The CDR3 here is CASSLPSVVWFSRDTIYF. CDR3 bases: TGTGCCAGCAGCTTGCCTTCTGTTGTGTGGTTCTCGAGGGACACCATATATTTT.

Sample share makes this clone medium-sized (0.01 to 0.1%). This rearrangement joins TRBV6-4 to TRBJ2-2; 7 nucleotides line up with TRBD2. The ends lost 1 base at V and 0 bases at J; junction bases unmatched: 2. This CDR3 contains 16 residues. Germline V CDR1 and CDR2: MRHNA, SNTAGT. CDR3 sequence reads: CASSDLAGTNTGELFF. The CDR3 DNA is TGTGCCAGCAGTGACTTAGCGGGTACGAACACCGGGGAGCTGTTTTTT.

This chain connects TRBV9 to TRBJ1-3; D is uncertain. Trimming took 0 bases from V and 4 from J, leaving 14 bases between them. CDR3 length equals 16 residues. Germline V lookup: CDR1 SGDLS, CDR2 YYNGEE. The CDR3 loop is CASSVATGSVGNTIYF. In nucleotides, the CDR3 is TGTGCCAGCAGCGTAGCTACGGGGTCGGTGGGAAACACCATATATTTT.

This clone was counted between two and nine times. For the CDR3, the DNA is TGTGCCAGCAGCTATGAACTCCGGTGGACAGGGTTCCCCCGTACTGAAGCTTTCTTT. This codes for CASSYELRWTGFPRTEAFF. The rearrangement links TRBV14 to TRBJ1-1, with 8 bases lining up with TRBD1. V was pared by 5 bases and J by 5 bases, with 22 bases of the junction left unmatched. The CDR3 contains 19 residues. Germline V gene sequence: CDR1 SGHDN, CDR2 FVKESK.

V is TRBV27 and J is TRBJ1-2; 8 nucleotides agree with TRBD1. With V trimmed by 4 bases and J by 1 base, 8 bases remained unmatched. The CDR3 runs 16 residues. CDR1 is MNHEY, CDR2 SMNVEV, per germline (reference sequence). The CDR3 protein is CASSSGQAYLNYGYTF. DNA of the CDR3: TGTGCCAGCAGTTCGGGACAGGCCTATCTTAACTATGGCTACACCTTC.

As DNA, the CDR3 is TGCGCCAGCAGCTTGGAAGCAGGGCTACCGAACACTGAAGCTTTCTTT. This gives the protein CASSLEAGLPNTEAFF. This chain uses TRBV5-1 with TRBJ1-1; a possible D gene is TRBD1 (5 bases). Germline CDR1 is SGHRS and CDR2 is YFSETQ. The CDR3 spans 16 residues. Trimming took 0 bases from V and 1 from J, leaving 13 bases between them.

V usage is TRBV27 and J usage is TRBJ2-6; 7 positions match TRBD2. The V gene's germline CDR1 is MNHEY and CDR2 SMNVEV (reference sequence). V was clipped by 6 bases and J by 2 bases; unmatched bases: 4. This CDR3 has 15 residues. This CDR3 reads CASSARGAGANVLTF. The CDR3 DNA is TGTGCCAGCAGCGCCCGGGGGGCTGGGGCCAACGTCCTGACTTTC.

The V call is TRBV7-3, the J call TRBJ1-1; TRBD1 is a possible D gene (5 bases). Germline lookup yields CDR1 SGHTA and CDR2 FQGTGA. This CDR3 comprises 13 residues. V dropped 2 bases and J dropped 1 base, with 5 bases sitting between them. The CDR3 sequence: CASSLDRNTEAFF. The CDR3 bases are TGTGCCAGCAGCTTAGACAGGAACACTGAAGCTTTCTTT.

J is TRBJ2-5 and V is TRBV4-3; TRBD2 might be the D (5 bases). The germline gives CDR1 LGHNA, CDR2 YSLEER. The CDR3 contains 14 residues. V was shortened by 1 base and J by 7 bases, with 13 bases between the two germline ends. CDR3: CASSQGLAQVTQYF. DNA for the CDR3: TGCGCCAGCAGCCAAGGTCTAGCTCAGGTGACCCAGTACTTC.

The V and J genes are TRBV7-2 and TRBJ2-1; no definite D call. CDR3 length: 13 amino acids. Germline loops: CDR1 SGHTA, CDR2 FQGNSA. Trimming removed 8 bases from V and 5 bases from J, with 13 bases in between. CDR3 nucleotide sequence: TGTGCCAGCGCTTTCACCCGGGACAATGAGCAGTTCTTC. Its protein is CASAFTRDNEQFF.

This rearrangement joins TRBV7-2 to TRBJ2-1, with 8 bases that match TRBD2. Germline V gene sequence: CDR1 SGHTA, CDR2 FQGNSA. The CDR3 covers 16 residues. V was clipped by 1 base and J by 3 bases; unmatched bases: 5. CDR3 DNA: TGTGCCAGCAGCTTAGTTGGACTAGCCCTCTACAATGAGCAGTTCTTC. This encodes CASSLVGLALYNEQFF.

The rearrangement uses TRBV6-6 and TRBJ1-6; 9 bases match TRBD1. The CDR3 is 16 amino acids. V shed 6 bases and J 7 bases; nucleotides not matched to a gene: 10. Germline V gene sequence: CDR1 MNHNY, CDR2 SVGAGI (reference sequence). CDR3 coding DNA: TGTGCCAGCAGAGGCGGAGTAGGACAGGGGAATTCACCCCTCCACTTT. This codes for CASRGGVGQGNSPLHF.

This chain connects TRBV5-1 to TRBJ2-5; D may be TRBD1 (5 bases). Trimming pared 3 bases from V and 1 base from J, leaving 16 bases between. Germline V gene sequence: CDR1 SGHRS, CDR2 YFSETQ. The CDR3 covers 16 residues. DNA of the CDR3: TGCGCCAGCAGCTCTTCGCAGCTAGGGGCCCAAGAGACCCAGTACTTC. Encoded protein: CASSSSQLGAQETQYF.

V is TRBV10-3 and J is TRBJ2-4, with TRBD1 as a possible D gene (6 bases). V was clipped by 2 bases and J by 3 bases, with 17 bases between them. The CDR3 is 17 residues long. Germline V lookup: CDR1 ENHRY, CDR2 SYGVKD. In DNA form, the CDR3 reads TGTGCCATCAGTGAGATCTCGCAGGGGAACGGCAAAAACATTCAGTACTTC. Translating gives CAISEISQGNGKNIQYF.

The table lists this clone with a few counts. The rearrangement uses TRBV4-1 and TRBJ2-7, with TRBD1 as a possible D gene (6 bases). V lost 1 base and J lost 2, with 12 bases in between. Germline lookup yields CDR1 MGHRA and CDR2 YSYEKL. The length of the CDR3 is 15 residues. The CDR3 DNA is TGCGCCAGCAGCCAAGGGGCAGGGGCCCCCTACGAGCAGTACTTC. Translation: CASSQGAGAPYEQYF.

This clone was detected once. The gene calls are TRBV2 and TRBJ2-3, with 9 bases aligning to TRBD2. Germline lookup yields CDR1 SNHLY and CDR2 FYNNEI. After removal of 7 bases from V and 2 bases from J, the junction contained 1 base not matched to a gene. This CDR3 spans 13 amino acids. The CDR3 reads CASIAGDTDTQYF. The CDR3 bases are TGTGCCAGCATAGCGGGGGACACAGATACGCAGTATTTT.

J is TRBJ2-1 and V is TRBV19, with a tentative D call TRBD2 (5 bases). Germline V gene sequence: CDR1 LNHDA, CDR2 SQIVND (reference sequence). CDR3 length: 16 residues. With 0 bases removed from V and 5 bases from J, the gap between germline ends came to 14 bases. CDR3 DNA: TGTGCCAGTAGTATAGATCTTGAGCGGCCACACAATGAGCAGTTCTTC. Translated, it gives CASSIDLERPHNEQFF.

This chain links TRBV19 with TRBJ1-1; the match to TRBD1 covers 7 bases. CDR1 and CDR2 (germline): LNHDA, SQIVND (reference sequence). Unmatched junction bases numbered 4, after V lost 3 bases and J lost 0 bases. This CDR3 is built from 15 residues. The CDR3 sequence is CASSINRGMNTEAFF. CDR3 DNA sequence: TGTGCCAGTAGTATTAACAGGGGCATGAACACTGAAGCTTTCTTT.

This clone has only one observation. CDR3 sequence (DNA): TGTGCCAGCAGGGGGATGCGGGACTCCTACGAGCAGTACTTC. Protein: CASRGMRDSYEQYF. V gene TRBV6-5 combines with J gene TRBJ2-7, with D tentatively TRBD2 (6 bases). This CDR3 spans 14 amino acids. Germline V CDR1 and CDR2: MNHEY, SVGAGI. Trimming stripped 6 bases from V and 0 bases from J, with 12 bases between.

The chain is built from TRBV18 and TRBJ1-1; TRBD1 matches at 8 bases. The CDR3 consists of 13 residues. Germline lookup yields CDR1 KGHSH and CDR2 LQKENI. V was clipped by 8 bases and J by 4 bases; unmatched bases: 6. The CDR3 sequence: CASTTGVRTEAFF. Here the CDR3 DNA reads TGTGCCAGCACGACAGGGGTGCGCACTGAAGCTTTCTTT.

The rearrangement joins TRBV30 to TRBJ1-4; 8 bases are shared with TRBD1. CDR3 length equals 12 residues. With 5 bases clipped from V and 8 bases from J, the junction kept 4 bases outside the gene matches. Germline V gene data show CDR1 as GTSNPN and CDR2 as SVGIG (reference sequence). The CDR3: CAWGRDREKLFF. The CDR3 coding sequence is TGTGCCTGGGGCCGGGACAGGGAAAAACTGTTTTTT. Variable domain in full (rest from reference TRBV30 and TRBJ1-4): SQTIHQWPATLVQPVGSPLSLECTVEGTSNPNLYWYRQAAGRGLQLLFYSVGIGQISSEVPQNLSASRPQDRQFILSSKKLLLSDSGFYLCAWGRDREKLFFGSGTQLSVL.

CDR3 sequence reads: CAIEDYEQYF. The CDR3 DNA reads as TGTGCCATCGAGGACTACGAGCAGTACTTC. The chain is built from TRBV6-1 and TRBJ2-7; D is ambiguous. V lost 10 bases, J lost 3 bases, and 7 bases lay in between. Looked up from germline, CDR1 is MNHNS and CDR2 is SASEGT. The CDR3 has 10 amino acids.

This clone was detected only once. The genes are TRBV2 and TRBJ2-4, with D perhaps matching TRBD1 (6 bases). Germline CDR1 SNHLY, CDR2 FYNNEI. CDR3 length: 16 residues. Trimming removed 6 bases at V and 0 bases at J, with 15 bases between. CDR3 DNA: TGTGCCAGCAGACCCCAGGGGACGCTAGCCAAAAACATTCAGTACTTC. Its protein is CASRPQGTLAKNIQYF.

The gene calls are TRBV7-9 and TRBJ2-5; TRBD2 agrees at 7 bases. Germline loops: CDR1 SEHNR, CDR2 FQNEAQ (reference sequence). The CDR3 is made up of 13 amino acids. Trimming took 3 bases from V and 7 from J; bases not matched to a gene: 5. DNA of the CDR3: TGTGCCAGCAGCTTCAGCGGGGTGGGGACCCAGTACTTC. It is translated as CASSFSGVGTQYF.

The chain uses TRBV11-3 and TRBJ1-6; D is unclear. The V gene's germline CDR1 is SGHNT and CDR2 YENEEA. The CDR3 length is 14 residues. V was trimmed by 4 bases and J by 11 bases, leaving 15 bases between them. CDR3 protein: CASSSSGVETPLHF. CDR3 sequence (DNA): TGTGCCAGCAGCTCGAGCGGGGTCGAGACACCCCTCCACTTT.

The V and J genes are TRBV5-1 and TRBJ2-6; 7 bases agree with TRBD1. Per germline, CDR1 SGHRS and CDR2 YFSETQ. The CDR3 extends over 15 amino acids. J was trimmed by 3 bases and V by 4 bases; bases with no gene match: 4. The CDR3 spells CASSSTGDGANVLTF. As DNA, the CDR3 is TGCGCCAGCAGCAGTACAGGGGATGGGGCCAACGTCCTGACTTTC.

This rearrangement joins TRBV21-1 to TRBJ2-5; the table names TRBD2, a call not compared with the DNA. TRBV21-1 is an annotated pseudogene. This CDR3 is built from 11 residues. In DNA, the CDR3 is TGTGCCAGCAACCAACTTGAGACCCAGTACTTC. This codes for CASNQLETQYF.

The chain has TRBV7-9 and TRBJ2-7, with D perhaps matching TRBD1 (5 bases). From germline, CDR1 is SEHNR and CDR2 FQNEAQ (reference sequence). V lost 1 base, J lost 6 bases, and 16 bases lay in between. The CDR3 has 15 amino acids. The CDR3, as DNA: TGTGCCAGCAGCTTAGTCCCGCAGGGAATAGGCGAGCAGTACTTC. This translates into CASSLVPQGIGEQYF.

The chain combines TRBV21-1 with TRBJ2-7; TRBD2, the D gene given by the table, was not confirmed from the DNA. TRBV21-1 is a pseudogene. The CDR3 is made up of 13 amino acids. CDR3 bases: TGTGCCAGGCAGACTAGCGGGAGGGACGAGCAGTACTTC. Translating gives CARQTSGRDEQYF.